Below are 18 T cell receptor beta chains sequenced from a single sample in a study of T cell clonotyping in hematopoietic cell transplantation. The assay was immunoSEQ multiplex PCR, and TCRdb's table has in-frame clones only and misses some. The sample has 70,000 or so clones; just under 95% are singletons. Sequencing used peripheral blood mononuclear cells. The source of these receptors is a man between 45 and 60 years old in good health. Some clones in this sample may be carry-over from other donors' samples.

This chain links TRBV6-1 with TRBJ1-4; no clear D gene. The CDR3 is made up of 16 amino acids. The V gene's germline CDR1 is MNHNS and CDR2 SASEGT. Between the trimmed V and J ends, which lost 2 bases and 0 bases, there was a span of 10 bases. For the CDR3, the DNA is TGTGCCAGCAGTGAAATGGCACAGTCAACTAATGAAAAACTGTTTTTT. It is translated as CASSEMAQSTNEKLFF.

The rearrangement joins TRBV6-5 to TRBJ2-2, with 7 bases aligning to TRBD1. The CDR3 runs 14 residues. V was clipped by 8 bases and J by 0 bases; unmatched bases: 3. The germline V gene encodes CDR1 MNHEY and CDR2 SVGAGI. The CDR3 reads CASQGTANTGELFF. CDR3 coding DNA: TGTGCCAGCCAAGGGACAGCGAACACCGGGGAGCTGTTTTTT.

V usage is TRBV7-2 and J usage is TRBJ2-2; no firm D call. There are 15 residues in the CDR3. Germline CDR1 reads SGHTA; CDR2 reads FQGNSA. The V gene lost 5 bases and the J gene lost 2 bases, with 12 bases spanning the gap. The CDR3 DNA is TGTGCCAGCAGCACGAACCGAAGAAACACCGGGGAGCTGTTTTTT. This gives the protein CASSTNRRNTGELFF.

This chain links TRBV5-1 with TRBJ1-1, with D perhaps TRBD1 (5 bases). Germline-derived CDR1 and CDR2 are SGHRS and YFSETQ. V shed 4 bases and J shed 4 bases, with 14 bases lying between them. The CDR3 spans 14 residues. The CDR3 DNA follows: TGCGCCAGCAGCCCCGTACGGACAACCACTGAAGCTTTCTTT. Encoded protein: CASSPVRTTTEAFF. The entire variable domain, with the rest obtained from reference TRBV5-1 and TRBJ1-1, is as follows: KAGVTQTPRYLIKTRGQQVTLSCSPISGHRSVSWYQQTPGQGLQFLFEYFSETQRNKGNFPGRFSGRQFSNSRSEMNVSTLELGDSALYLCASSPVRTTTEAFFGQGTRLTVV.

This rearrangement joins TRBV7-8 to TRBJ1-4; tentatively, D is TRBD1 (5 bases). V dropped 2 bases and J dropped 5 bases, with 9 bases sitting between them. CDR1 and CDR2 from the germline V gene are SGHVS and FQNEAQ. This CDR3 is built from 14 residues. The CDR3 DNA sequence: TGTGCCAGCAGCTTACGGGACTGGAATGAAAAACTGTTTTTT. It specifies CASSLRDWNEKLFF.

The chain is built from TRBV7-2 and TRBJ2-7, with TRBD2 matching 9 bases. This CDR3 is built from 15 residues. The germline CDR1 and CDR2 sequences are SGHTA and FQGNSA. The V gene end was trimmed by 5 bases and the J gene end by 4 bases; junction bases not matched to a gene: 9. CDR3 coding DNA: TGTGCCAGCAGCACAGCAGCGGGGGGACGATACGAGCAGTACTTC. It encodes CASSTAAGGRYEQYF.

The V gene is TRBV27, the J gene TRBJ2-7; either TRBD1 or TRBD2 may supply D (5 bases each). Trimming removed 0 bases from V and 6 bases from J, with 15 bases in between. The CDR3 contains 15 residues. Germline values: CDR1 MNHEY, CDR2 SMNVEV (reference sequence). The CDR3 sequence is CASSLSTGPTGEQYF. Here the CDR3 DNA reads TGTGCCAGCAGTTTATCGACGGGACCCACGGGCGAGCAGTACTTC.

This chain connects TRBV5-1 to TRBJ2-6; a possible D gene is TRBD2 (5 bases). The CDR3 runs to 18 residues. The V and J ends lost 0 bases and 0 bases respectively, with 13 bases between them. Germline V gives CDR1 SGHRS, CDR2 YFSETQ. CDR3 loop: CASSLVPRAGSGANVLTF. DNA for the CDR3: TGCGCCAGCAGCTTGGTTCCTCGGGCGGGCTCTGGGGCCAACGTCCTGACTTTC.

The rearrangement uses TRBV9 and TRBJ1-1, with D possibly TRBD1 on 5 matching bases. CDR3 length: 15 amino acids. Trimming pared 1 base from V and 1 base from J, leaving 11 bases between. Germline V CDR1 and CDR2: SGDLS, YYNGEE. In DNA, the CDR3 is TGTGCCAGCAGCGTATTATCACAGGCGAACACTGAAGCTTTCTTT. Amino acid sequence: CASSVLSQANTEAFF.

V gene TRBV14 combines with J gene TRBJ2-7; TRBD1 aligns across 10 bases. This CDR3 has 15 amino acids. Germline assignment: CDR1 SGHDN and CDR2 FVKESK. The J segment lost 6 bases and the V segment lost 5 bases, leaving 10 bases of the junction unmatched. CDR3 nucleotide sequence: TGTGCCAGCAGCATCCGACAGGGGGCGTCGGCCGAGCAGTACTTC. It translates to CASSIRQGASAEQYF.

This chain uses TRBV2 with TRBJ1-2; D is uncertain. CDR1 SNHLY and CDR2 FYNNEI come from the germline V gene. The ends were cut back, 6 bases at V and 0 bases at J, with 26 bases in the middle. The CDR3 runs to 19 residues. CDR3 sequence: CASSPTVRSIAAANYGYTF. For the CDR3, the DNA is TGTGCCAGCAGCCCCACGGTGAGGAGTATCGCGGCCGCTAACTATGGCTACACCTTC.

J is TRBJ2-2 and V is TRBV27; possible D gene TRBD1, 5 bases. V was trimmed by 4 bases and J by 0 bases, leaving 12 bases between them. This CDR3 contains 16 residues. Germline V gives CDR1 MNHEY, CDR2 SMNVEV (reference sequence). The CDR3 reads CASSWTPFANTGELFF. As DNA, the CDR3 is TGTGCCAGCAGTTGGACACCGTTCGCGAACACCGGGGAGCTGTTTTTT.

The chain recombines TRBV7-6 with TRBJ1-3, with unresolved D. The V end was cut by 1 base, the J end by 0 bases, with 1 base between. Per the germline V gene, CDR1 is SGHVS and CDR2 is FNYEAQ. CDR3 length equals 13 residues. The CDR3 sequence is CASSLDSGNTIYF. As DNA, the CDR3 is TGTGCCAGCAGCTTAGACTCTGGAAACACCATATATTTT.

The genes are TRBV27 and TRBJ2-3; TRBD1 is a possible D gene (6 bases). The CDR3 sequence is 14 residues long. V lost 3 bases, J lost 3 bases, and 10 bases lay in between. Germline CDR1 and CDR2: MNHEY and SMNVEV (reference sequence). CDR3 protein: CASSFQGRTDTQYF. CDR3 coding DNA: TGTGCCAGCAGTTTCCAGGGGAGAACAGATACGCAGTATTTT.

The chain links TRBV5-1 to TRBJ2-7; 11 nucleotides match TRBD1. V lost 3 bases and J lost 4; bases outside the gene matches: 3. CDR1 and CDR2 from the germline V gene are SGHRS and YFSETQ. The CDR3 loop spans 14 amino acids. The CDR3 is CASSSRDRGYEQYF. The CDR3 nucleotides read TGCGCCAGCAGCTCCCGGGACAGGGGGTACGAGCAGTACTTC.

This chain links TRBV6-6 with TRBJ2-1; D is unresolved. CDR3 length: 15 amino acids. V gave up 2 bases and J gave up 0 bases, with 8 bases separating them. Germline CDR1 reads MNHNY; CDR2 reads SVGAGI (reference sequence). The CDR3 loop reads CASSYGGISYNEQFF. The DNA for the CDR3 is TGTGCCAGCAGTTACGGCGGCATCTCCTACAATGAGCAGTTCTTC.

This chain joins TRBV5-6 and TRBJ2-5, with TRBD1 identical over 7 bases. This CDR3 is 17 amino acids long. Germline V CDR1 and CDR2: SGHDT, YYEEEE. V lost 3 bases and J lost 2; bases outside the gene matches: 13. CDR3 in DNA: TGTGCCAGCAGCTCTCAACTACAGGGGTTGTGGCAAGAGACCCAGTACTTC. Translated: CASSSQLQGLWQETQYF.

The gene calls are TRBV19 and TRBJ2-2, with 10 positions matching TRBD2. Germline-derived CDR1 and CDR2 are LNHDA and SQIVND (reference sequence). The CDR3 is 17 amino acids. V shed 4 bases, J shed 0 bases, and the junction held 5 bases outside the gene matches. For the CDR3, the DNA is TGTGCCAGTAGTAGGTCTAGCGGGGGCTCGAACACCGGGGAGCTGTTTTTT. Its protein is CASSRSSGGSNTGELFF.